The 25 T cell receptor beta chains given below trace back to one sample, sequenced in a study of T cells after yellow fever vaccination. TCRdb used MiXCR to reprocess the 5' RACE reads, holding one entry per CDR3 protein. This table holds about 220,000 distinct CDR3 sequences, about 3% found once. The specimen was CD4+ T cells sorted from PBMCs, collected 10 days after the yellow fever booster vaccination. Receptors originate from a man aged 18 to 35 who received the YFV17D yellow fever vaccine.

This clonotype was counted only a few times. The V call is TRBV29-1, the J call TRBJ2-2; D gene ambiguous. The germline gives CDR1 SQVTM, CDR2 ANQGSEA. The V end lost 1 base, the J end lost 2 bases, and 8 bases lay between the germline ends. The CDR3 has 14 amino acids. The DNA for the CDR3 is TGCAGCGTTGAAGTTCAGGCAAACACCGGGGAGCTGTTTTTT. It translates to CSVEVQANTGELFF.

This clonotype showed up many times. The chain joins TRBV20-1 to TRBJ2-3, with 8 positions matching TRBD2. The CDR3 runs to 15 residues. V trimming: 2 bases; J trimming: 1 base; junction bases outside the gene matches: 5. The germline V gene has CDR1 DFQATT and CDR2 SNEGSKA (reference sequence). The CDR3 coding sequence is TGCAGTGCTAGACCCGCGGGGGGCGGCACAGATACGCAGTATTTT. This codes for CSARPAGGGTDTQYF.

This clonotype occurred many times. This chain connects TRBV9 to TRBJ2-3; no clear D. The V end was cut by 2 bases, the J end by 4 bases, with 5 bases between. From germline, CDR1 is SGDLS and CDR2 YYNGEE. The CDR3 is 12 residues long. CDR3 region: CASSVSADTQYF. As DNA, the CDR3 is TGTGCCAGCAGCGTTAGTGCAGATACGCAGTATTTT.

This chain connects TRBV20-1 to TRBJ1-2; no reliable D call. The CDR3 sequence is 14 residues long. Germline V gene sequence: CDR1 DFQATT, CDR2 SNEGSKA (reference sequence). The V and J ends lost 6 bases and 5 bases respectively, with 19 bases between them. The CDR3 sequence: CSAPRISEGYGYTF. Here the CDR3 DNA reads TGCAGTGCACCGCGTATATCTGAGGGATATGGCTACACCTTC.

This clonotype appeared many times. The chain couples TRBV5-1 to TRBJ2-1; a possible D gene is TRBD2 (7 bases). The CDR3 loop spans 16 amino acids. With 2 bases removed from V and 5 bases from J, the gap between germline ends came to 17 bases. Germline V gene sequence: CDR1 SGHRS, CDR2 YFSETQ. CDR3 DNA: TGCGCCAGCAGCTTAGTTATACGGGGGGACAACAATGAGCAGTTCTTC. This codes for CASSLVIRGDNNEQFF.

This clonotype has a count of ten or more. The chain joins TRBV7-6 to TRBJ2-1; 8 bases are shared with TRBD2. The CDR3 length is 15 residues. Germline assignment: CDR1 SGHVS and CDR2 FNYEAQ. V lost 3 bases to trimming and J lost 7 bases; unmatched junction nucleotides: 8. As DNA, the CDR3 is TGTGCCAGCAGCTTCTCGGGGGGGGCCGGAAATGAGCAGTTCTTC. Translating gives CASSFSGGAGNEQFF.

This clonotype was found many times. The rearrangement joins TRBV15 to TRBJ1-4, with D perhaps TRBD1 (6 bases). The CDR3 has 14 residues. Germline CDR1 LNHNV, CDR2 YYDKDF (reference sequence). V lost 1 base and J 8 bases, leaving 11 bases between the germline ends. CDR3 bases: TGTGCCACCAGCAGAGCTGTCCAGGGGGAAAAACTGTTTTTT. As protein: CATSRAVQGEKLFF. The full variable domain, completed using reference TRBV15 and TRBJ1-4, is DAMVIQNPRYQVTQFGKPVTLSCSQTLNHNVMYWYQQKSSQAPKLLFHYYDKDFNNEADTPDNFQSRRPNTSFCFLDIRSPGLGDTAMYLCATSRAVQGEKLFFGSGTQLSVL.

This clonotype was seen at least ten times. An end of the junction differs from the germline gene, which may be a read error. The CDR3, as DNA: TGTGCTAGCAGCTTAGCTATATACAATGAGCAGTTCTTC. It yields the protein CASSLAIYNEQFF. This chain joins TRBV7-7 and TRBJ2-1; D remains unclear. Germline CDR1 and CDR2: SSHAT and FNYEAQ (reference sequence). This CDR3 has 13 amino acids.

Ten or more counts support this clonotype. Here the CDR3 DNA reads TGCGCCAGCAGCCAAGGGGAGGGGGCCACTAGTATTCGTAATGAAAAACTGTTTTTT. Translated: CASSQGEGATSIRNEKLFF. The chain employs TRBV4-3 and TRBJ1-4, with 7 bases matching TRBD1. The length of the CDR3 is 19 residues. V shed 1 base, J shed 4 bases, and the junction held 15 bases outside the gene matches. Germline V gene data show CDR1 as LGHNA and CDR2 as YSLEER.

This clonotype has more than one count but fewer than ten. The V and J genes are TRBV18 and TRBJ1-1, with D uncertain. CDR3 size: 16 residues. The V end lost 2 bases, the J end lost 2 bases, and 15 bases lay between the germline ends. CDR1 and CDR2 from the germline V gene are KGHSH and LQKENI. The CDR3 reads CASSPSGRTINTEAFF. The CDR3 coding sequence is TGTGCCAGCTCACCATCAGGACGGACTATAAACACTGAAGCTTTCTTT.

This clonotype occurred many times. The rearrangement joins TRBV7-2 to TRBJ2-1, with D possibly called TRBD1 or TRBD2 (6 bases each). The germline CDR1 and CDR2 sequences are SGHTA and FQGNSA. The CDR3 runs 15 residues. V gave up 3 bases and J gave up 6 bases, with 15 bases separating them. The CDR3 sequence is CASSFGGTIINEQFF. The CDR3 DNA is TGTGCCAGCAGCTTCGGGGGCACTATTATCAATGAGCAGTTCTTC.

This clonotype was detected ten times or more. The chain carries TRBV5-1 and TRBJ2-5; the match to TRBD2 covers 10 bases. There are 15 residues in the CDR3. CDR1 is SGHRS, CDR2 YFSETQ, per germline. V shed 1 base, J shed 5 bases, and the junction held 5 bases outside the gene matches. The CDR3 sequence is CASSLQGTSVETQYF. CDR3 in DNA: TGCGCCAGCAGCTTGCAGGGGACTAGCGTCGAGACCCAGTACTTC.

This chain uses TRBV5-1 with TRBJ1-2; D call uncertain. CDR1 and CDR2 (germline): SGHRS, YFSETQ. The CDR3 length is 15 residues. V dropped 0 bases and J dropped 4 bases, with 13 bases sitting between them. The chain's CDR3 is CASSLGAPGSYGYTF. The CDR3, as DNA: TGCGCCAGCAGCTTGGGAGCGCCCGGTTCCTATGGCTACACCTTC.

There are a few counts of this clonotype. The DNA of the CDR3 is TGTGCCAGCAGTTGGTTTTCAGAGCAAGAGACCCAGTACTTC. Translation gives CASSWFSEQETQYF. This sequence joins TRBV12-3 or TRBV12-4 and TRBJ2-5; D gene unclear. V was pared by 4 bases and J by 2 bases, with 11 bases between. This CDR3 has 14 residues.

In this sample, this clonotype turned up many times. CDR3 sequence: CASGSSGRAGKQFF. DNA for the CDR3: TGTGCTAGTGGTTCTAGCGGGCGAGCGGGAAAGCAGTTCTTC. The genes are TRBV12-5 and TRBJ2-1; 8 bases align to TRBD2. This CDR3 has 14 amino acids. V was pared by 4 bases and J by 11 bases, with 10 bases of the junction left unmatched. Germline V gene lookup returns CDR1 LGHNT and CDR2 FRNRAP.

The V and J genes are TRBV7-9 and TRBJ1-4, with a possible D match to TRBD1 (5 bases). This CDR3 has 15 amino acids. Germline CDR1 SEHNR, CDR2 FQNEAQ (reference sequence). V was clipped by 5 bases and J by 2 bases, with 12 bases between them. CDR3 sequence (DNA): TGTGCCAGCAGCCCTTCATGGGACACTAATGAAAAACTGTTTTTT. Translating it yields CASSPSWDTNEKLFF.

In this sample, this clonotype turned up a few times. The V call is TRBV5-4, the J call TRBJ2-5, with 10 nucleotides matching TRBD2. Per germline, CDR1 SGHNT and CDR2 YYREEE (reference sequence). The trim removed 4 bases at V and 3 bases at J, leaving 9 bases unmatched. This CDR3 is built from 16 residues. In DNA form, the CDR3 reads TGTGCCAGCAGCCCTCAAGCCAGCGGGGGGGAAGAGACCCAGTACTTC. Encoded protein: CASSPQASGGEETQYF.

The table lists this clonotype with a few counts. This sequence joins TRBV3-1 and TRBJ2-7; a weak D match, TRBD1 (6 bases). This CDR3 has 15 amino acids. Germline values: CDR1 LGHDT, CDR2 YNNKEL (reference sequence). Trimming removed 3 bases at V and 2 bases at J, with 14 bases between. The chain's CDR3 is CASSQGPGVPYEQYV. DNA for the CDR3: TGTGCCAGCAGCCAGGGGCCAGGGGTGCCCTACGAGCAGTACGTC.

This clonotype was found many times. The chain couples TRBV12-3 or TRBV12-4 to TRBJ1-1, with 11 bases fitting TRBD1. The V segment lost 7 bases and the J segment 3 bases; nucleotides outside the gene matches: 4. The CDR3 is 14 amino acids. The CDR3 bases are TGTGCCAGCATTGGGACAGGGGGGTACACTGAAGCTTTCTTT. Translating it yields CASIGTGGYTEAFF.

Ten or more counts support this clonotype. The V gene is TRBV7-2, the J gene TRBJ2-3, with a possible D match to TRBD2 (5 bases). Germline V gene sequence: CDR1 SGHTA, CDR2 FQGNSA. This CDR3 has 15 residues. V was pared by 1 base and J by 1 base, with 9 bases between. CDR3 residues: CASSLVRTGTDTQYF. CDR3 in DNA: TGTGCCAGCAGCTTAGTTAGGACTGGCACAGATACGCAGTATTTT.

This clonotype was seen repeatedly, ten times or more. This chain uses TRBV5-5 with TRBJ2-1; D is possibly TRBD1 or TRBD2 (5 bases each). Between the trimmed V and J ends, which lost 0 bases and 0 bases, there was a span of 13 bases. The CDR3 has 17 residues. Germline V gene lookup returns CDR1 SGHKS and CDR2 YYEKEE (reference sequence). As DNA, the CDR3 is TGTGCCAGCAGCTTGGTGAGTGGGACGAGCTCCTACAATGAGCAGTTCTTC. Translation: CASSLVSGTSSYNEQFF.

V usage is TRBV5-6 and J usage is TRBJ1-1; D is ambiguous. Per the germline V gene, CDR1 is SGHDT and CDR2 is YYEEEE. The CDR3 loop spans 15 amino acids. Trimming pared 0 bases from V and 6 bases from J, leaving 15 bases between. As DNA, the CDR3 is TGTGCCAGCAGCTTGGTCCACAGTAGTCACGCTGAAGCTTTCTTT. Translating gives CASSLVHSSHAEAFF.

This chain joins TRBV29-1 and TRBJ1-3, with no clear D. The CDR3 runs to 13 residues. V dropped 4 bases and J dropped 0 bases, with 7 bases sitting between them. In germline, CDR1 is SQVTM, CDR2 ANQGSEA. CDR3 sequence: CSVARSSGNTIYF. CDR3 DNA: TGCAGCGTTGCTCGAAGCTCTGGAAACACCATATATTTT.

This clonotype was counted a few times. The rearrangement links TRBV29-1 to TRBJ2-2; no clear D gene. V lost 4 bases and J lost 1, with 10 bases in between. The CDR3 totals 14 residues. The germline gives CDR1 SQVTM, CDR2 ANQGSEA. For the CDR3, the DNA is TGCAGCGTTGTTGGGGTAGGGAACACCGGGGAGCTGTTTTTT. Its translation is CSVVGVGNTGELFF.

A few counts support this clonotype. The chain couples TRBV20-1 to TRBJ2-7; 9 bases fit TRBD1. V gave up 0 bases and J gave up 0 bases; unmatched junction bases: 12. This CDR3 is 18 amino acids long. Germline V gene lookup returns CDR1 DFQATT and CDR2 SNEGSKA (reference sequence). This CDR3 is CSARDPGTGWGYSYEQYV. The CDR3 DNA is TGCAGTGCTAGAGATCCGGGGACAGGGTGGGGGTACTCCTACGAGCAGTACGTC.